Detailed here is one TCR beta chain. This sample is part of a study of blood T cell repertoires in COVID-19. Study-level information: Samples representing acute and convalescent COVID-19 were sourced from the United States, Italy and Spain. T cells, B-cell-depleted T cells, or PBMCs supplied cDNA or gDNA.

The length of the CDR3 is 17 residues. The V and J ends lost 3 bases and 2 bases, in that order; junction bases with no gene match: 4. Germline CDR1 and CDR2: LNHDA and SQIVND (reference sequence). In the original analysis: For nucleated cells, counts were estimated from reference gene primer amplification. The protocol was immunoSEQ multiplex PCR, while the TCRdb copy is restricted to in-frame clones and leaves out a portion. That table furnishes V, J and clone size, whereas the DNA furnished D and trimming. The repertoire has approximately 240,000 clones, more than 75% of them found once; the top ten carry about 3%.

Source material: peripheral blood. This chain connects TRBV19 to TRBJ2-3, with 14 bases aligning to TRBD2. The clonotype originates from a man in his fifties who had recovered from COVID-19. Here the CDR3 reads CASSIGTSGGFTDTQYF. CDR3 bases: TGTGCCAGTAGTATTGGGACTAGCGGGGGCTTCACAGATACGCAGTATTTT.